This T cell receptor (beta chain) was observed in a study of T-cell reconstitution after alpha-beta-depleted transplantation in children. The CDR3 consists of 14 residues. Trimming pared 10 bases from V and 7 bases from J, leaving 21 bases between. Unique molecular identifiers were incorporated during preparation of the TCRbeta library. MiXCR was run by TCRdb on the PCR reads, yielding one entry per CDR3 protein. The table has about 870,000 distinct CDR3 sequences, roughly 15% seen once; the top ten hold about 4.6%. V is TRBV12-3 or TRBV12-4 and J is TRBJ2-3; D is perhaps TRBD2 (7 bases). The sequencing used PBMCs, mostly from graft donor cells, collected 360 days after TCRalphabeta/CD19-depleted stem cell transplant. The receptor's source is a male patient younger than 18 who had a stem cell transplant for acute lymphoblastic leukemia, so the T cells may come from the graft donor. This CDR3 reads CATRGSGGRYTQYF. CDR3 nucleotides: TGTGCCACCCGAGGATCGGGGGGCCGGTATACGCAGTATTTT.